This entry lists 5 T cell receptor beta chains sequenced from one sample in a study of blood T cell repertoires in COVID-19. Generated by immunoSEQ multiplex PCR, the TCRdb table keeps only in-frame clones and is missing some. The table has about 330,000 clones, roughly 90% seen once. Sequences were obtained from PBMCs or T cells enriched from blood (not recorded which). The receptors shown here come from a woman aged 25-40 years who had recovered from COVID-19.

The chain links TRBV19 to TRBJ2-5, with 8 bases that match TRBD1. The CDR3 spans 18 residues. After removal of 3 bases from V and 2 bases from J, the junction contained 14 bases not matched to a gene. Germline CDR1 reads LNHDA; CDR2 reads SQIVND (reference sequence). The CDR3 reads CASSIFGSPGGGQETQYF. CDR3 sequence (DNA): TGTGCCAGTAGTATCTTTGGTTCGCCAGGGGGCGGGCAAGAGACCCAGTACTTC.

This clone was seen once. The chain couples TRBV12-3 or TRBV12-4 to TRBJ2-7; possible D gene TRBD1, 6 bases. V shed 6 bases and J shed 6 bases, with 12 bases lying between them. The CDR3 is 12 residues long. For the CDR3, the DNA is TGTGCCAGCAGCCCGCAGGGGCGCGAGCAGTACTTC. It is translated as CASSPQGREQYF.

The genes are TRBV30 and TRBJ1-2; 7 nucleotides align to TRBD1. Germline V gives CDR1 GTSNPN, CDR2 SVGIG (reference sequence). The V segment lost 5 bases and the J segment 4 bases; nucleotides outside the gene matches: 7. This CDR3 contains 13 residues. CDR3 residues: CAWCRQGGYGYTF. The DNA for the CDR3 is TGTGCCTGGTGTCGACAGGGCGGCTATGGCTACACCTTC.

This chain links TRBV24-1 with TRBJ2-2; 8 nucleotides line up with TRBD2. Germline V gives CDR1 KGHDR, CDR2 SFDVKD. The CDR3 covers 16 residues. The trim removed 5 bases at V and 0 bases at J, leaving 4 bases unmatched. CDR3 in amino acids: CATSVAGGPNTGELFF. In DNA, the CDR3 is TGTGCCACCAGTGTGGCGGGGGGACCGAACACCGGGGAGCTGTTTTTT.

The genes are TRBV27 and TRBJ2-2; D remains unclear. The CDR3 spans 12 residues. Germline V CDR1 and CDR2: MNHEY, SMNVEV (reference sequence). Trimming pared 2 bases from V and 8 bases from J, leaving 6 bases between. CDR3 DNA: TGTGCCAGCAGTTTAATATCTGGGGAGCTGTTTTTT. It translates to CASSLISGELFF.